The next 17 T cell receptor beta chains were all read from a single sample in a study of T cell repertoires in cytomegalovirus infection. MiXCR, run by TCRdb on the reads, gives a single entry per CDR3 protein. Found here are about 140,000 distinct CDR3 sequences, 5% to 6.5% of them singletons; the top ten hold more than 15%. The source material was PBMCs. The receptors come from a human donor in good health (CMV status not recorded). Some clones in this sample may be carry-over from other donors' samples.

This clonotype was seen repeatedly, ten times or more. The rearrangement links TRBV7-8 to TRBJ2-3; 13 bases fit TRBD2. This CDR3 has 17 amino acids. In germline, CDR1 is SGHVS, CDR2 FQNEAQ. After removal of 5 bases from V and 5 bases from J, the junction contained 10 bases not matched to a gene. The CDR3 loop reads CASSPLLAGGPGDTQYF. In DNA form, the CDR3 reads TGTGCCAGCAGCCCCTTACTAGCGGGGGGGCCTGGAGATACGCAGTATTTT.

J is TRBJ2-2 and V is TRBV5-6; D is unclear. Germline lookup yields CDR1 SGHDT and CDR2 YYEEEE. V lost 4 bases to trimming and J lost 3 bases, with 13 bases between them. This CDR3 has 15 amino acids. CDR3 protein: CASSPRAEHTGELFF. CDR3 DNA: TGTGCCAGCAGCCCCCGGGCAGAACACACCGGGGAGCTGTTTTTT.

In its sample, this clonotype was seen many times. V and J are TRBV7-2 and TRBJ2-2; 9 bases fit TRBD1. Germline assignment: CDR1 SGHTA and CDR2 FQGNSA. The CDR3 sequence is 15 residues long. Trimming cost V 1 base and J 7 bases; bases outside gene matches: 4. This chain's CDR3 is CASSLVGTGIGELFF. Here the CDR3 DNA reads TGTGCCAGCAGCTTAGTCGGGACAGGGATCGGGGAGCTGTTTTTT.

This clonotype has just a few counts. The chain joins TRBV4-2 to TRBJ2-6; no clear D. Trimming stripped 4 bases from V and 0 bases from J, with 7 bases between. Germline V gives CDR1 LGHNA, CDR2 YNFKEQ. CDR3 length: 15 amino acids. For the CDR3, the DNA is TGTGCCAGCAGCCCCCAGATCTCTGGGGCCAACGTCCTGACTTTC. The encoded protein is CASSPQISGANVLTF.

As regards this clonotype: A read error may explain this, as a much larger clone is one base away. V and J are TRBV4-3 and TRBJ1-1; D uncertain. The CDR3 runs to 17 residues. CDR1 is LGHNA and CDR2 is YSLEER in the germline V gene. The germline V and J ends were trimmed by 0 bases and 1 base, with 15 bases remaining between them. The CDR3: CASSQDPRSVKNTEAFF. The CDR3 nucleotides read TGCGCCAGCAGCCAAGATCCGCGTTCGGTAAAGAACACTGAAGCTTTCTTT.

This clonotype was detected many times. The chain combines TRBV11-2 with TRBJ1-6; D ambiguous. The germline CDR1 and CDR2 sequences are SGHAT and FQNNGV. The CDR3 runs 22 residues. Trimming took off 2 bases at V and 0 bases at J, with 26 bases between the two ends. CDR3 in DNA: TGTGCCAGCAGCTTATTCCGGGGAAGTATGCTAGGTACAAGCTCCTATAATTCACCCCTCCACTTT. Translated: CASSLFRGSMLGTSSYNSPLHF.

In this sample, this clonotype turned up many times. J is TRBJ1-2 and V is TRBV7-9; D is undetermined. The CDR3 extends over 13 amino acids. The V gene's germline CDR1 is SEHNR and CDR2 FQNEAQ (reference sequence). V was clipped by 2 bases and J by 3 bases, with 7 bases between them. CDR3 sequence (DNA): TGTGCCAGCAGCTTACGCAGAGACTATGGCTACACCTTC. Translation gives CASSLRRDYGYTF.

CDR3 nucleotides: TGTGCCAGTAGTATGAGGCAGGGGATTTACTCCGAGCAGTACTTC. Amino acid sequence: CASSMRQGIYSEQYF. The chain employs TRBV19 and TRBJ2-7; D might be TRBD1 (6 bases). The CDR3 consists of 15 residues. Germline-derived CDR1 and CDR2 are LNHDA and SQIVND (reference sequence). The V and J ends lost 3 bases and 6 bases respectively, with 18 bases between them. The variable domain in full, completed from reference TRBV19 and TRBJ2-7, reads DGGITQSPKYLFRKEGQNVTLSCEQNLNHDAMYWYRQDPGQGLRLIYYSQIVNDFQKGDIAEGYSVSREKKESFPLTVTSAQKNPTAFYLCASSMRQGIYSEQYFGPGTRLTVT.

The chain employs TRBV5-1 and TRBJ2-3; D gene uncertain. The V gene's germline CDR1 is SGHRS and CDR2 YFSETQ. V was trimmed by 0 bases and J by 4 bases, leaving 6 bases between them. The CDR3 runs to 13 residues. This CDR3 is CASSLDSADTQYF. CDR3 DNA sequence: TGCGCCAGCAGCTTGGACAGTGCAGATACGCAGTATTTT.

This clonotype appeared many times. CDR3 amino acids: CASGLVSGGTEAFF. Written as DNA, the CDR3 is TGTGCTAGTGGTTTGGTATCGGGGGGTACTGAAGCTTTCTTT. V gene TRBV12-5 combines with J gene TRBJ1-1; TRBD1 is a possible D gene (5 bases). The CDR3 contains 14 residues. Deletions cut 0 bases from V and 5 bases from J, with 10 bases between. Germline V lookup: CDR1 LGHNT, CDR2 FRNRAP.

This clonotype showed up just a few times. The J gene is TRBJ2-1, the V gene TRBV29-1; 9 bases agree with TRBD2. This CDR3 comprises 16 residues. Looked up from germline, CDR1 is SQVTM and CDR2 is ANQGSEA. V shed 5 bases and J 5 bases; nucleotides not matched to a gene: 13. The CDR3 sequence is CSVSGGPFLSNNEQFF. For the CDR3, the DNA is TGCAGCGTTAGCGGGGGGCCCTTTTTGTCGAACAATGAGCAGTTCTTC.

V gene TRBV20-1 combines with J gene TRBJ1-2, with no clear D. The ends were cut back, 1 base at V and 5 bases at J, with 8 bases in the middle. This CDR3 is 12 amino acids long. Germline loops: CDR1 DFQATT, CDR2 SNEGSKA (reference sequence). The CDR3 nucleotides are TGCAGTGCTAGAGGACAACCGTATGGCTACACCTTC. This sequence encodes CSARGQPYGYTF.

This clonotype appeared many times. This chain connects TRBV7-3 to TRBJ2-1; 9 bases fit TRBD2. V shed 2 bases and J 9 bases; nucleotides not matched to a gene: 11. Germline-derived CDR1 and CDR2 are SGHTA and FQGTGA. This CDR3 contains 16 residues. In DNA form, the CDR3 reads TGTGCCAGCAGCTTATATGGCGGGGGGGTTATGGGTGAGCAGTTCTTC. It encodes CASSLYGGGVMGEQFF.

This chain joins TRBV30 and TRBJ2-1, with 7 bases that match TRBD1. This CDR3 has 13 residues. J gave up 5 bases and V 2 bases, and 3 bases lay outside the gene matches. Germline V gene data show CDR1 as GTSNPN and CDR2 as SVGIG (reference sequence). CDR3 amino acids: CAWSPQGNNEQFF. The CDR3, as DNA: TGTGCCTGGAGTCCACAGGGGAACAATGAGCAGTTCTTC.

This clonotype was recorded at least ten times. The chain uses TRBV20-1 and TRBJ1-1, with TRBD1 matching 7 bases. There are 13 residues in the CDR3. Germline values: CDR1 DFQATT, CDR2 SNEGSKA (reference sequence). Unmatched junction bases numbered 9, after V lost 5 bases and J lost 6 bases. The CDR3 loop is CSAETGRIPEAFF. CDR3 DNA: TGCAGTGCTGAGACAGGGAGGATACCTGAAGCTTTCTTT.

This sequence joins TRBV29-1 and TRBJ2-6; the D gene is possibly TRBD2 (7 bases). Trimming cost V 4 bases and J 2 bases, with 9 bases left between them. Looked up from germline, CDR1 is SQVTM and CDR2 is ANQGSEA. The CDR3 is 14 residues long. CDR3 bases: TGCAGCGTTGGGGGGGGCACTGGGGCCAACGTCCTGACTTTC. Protein: CSVGGGTGANVLTF.

Ten or more counts support this clonotype. The CDR3 region has the DNA TGTGCCAGCAGCTTAGGACAGGGCATACGGGACACTGAAGCTTTCTTT. This codes for CASSLGQGIRDTEAFF. V and J are TRBV7-6 and TRBJ1-1, with 7 bases fitting TRBD1. CDR1 and CDR2 from the germline V gene are SGHVS and FNYEAQ. The junction had 8 bases not matched to a gene; V was cut back by 1 base and J by 3 bases. The length of the CDR3 is 16 residues.